Included here is one TCR beta chain sequence, with context. The length of the CDR3 is 15 residues. The V gene's germline CDR1 is MNHNS and CDR2 SASEGT. Deletions cut 6 bases from V and 9 bases from J, with 21 bases between. This sample stems from a study of shared clonotypes between healthy human individuals. Across several immunoSEQ plates, the genomic DNA of each subset was split evenly. The repertoire was sequenced with immunoSEQ multiplex PCR; TCRdb's copy has only in-frame clones and lacks some. The sample gives approximately 2,000,000 clones, roughly 90% of which show up once; around 0.35% is in the top ten.

This sequence joins TRBV6-1 and TRBJ1-3; D perhaps matches TRBD1 (6 bases). Sequenced sample: naive CD4+ T cells from PBMCs. Subset reported: CD45RA+ positively selected. This TCR was recovered from a young man in good health. Some clones in this sample may be carry-over from other donors' samples. As DNA, the CDR3 is TGTGCCAGCAGCGAGGGGACATCCGCCGTTGGCACCATATATTTT. This encodes CASSEGTSAVGTIYF.